Listed below are T cell receptor beta chains from one sample, sequenced in a study of T cell responses to AZD1222 COVID-19 vaccine. Clones were read by immunoSEQ multiplex PCR, and TCRdb kept only the in-frame ones, dropping some. Of tens of thousands of clones listed, approximately 88% were seen once; the top ten hold 11%. This sample comprised peripheral blood, obtained 28 days after the second AZD1222 dose. The receptors stem from an adult who received the AZD1222 COVID-19 vaccine. CDR3s include the opening cysteine and the closing phenylalanine or tryptophan. D genes are given only for firm matches. Clone size is given for some rows only: seen once, a few or many times, or a class if the clone is expanded.

TRBV7-3	.	TRBJ2-1	TRBD2	TGTGCCAGCAGCCTCGGGGGACTAGCTCCAAATGAGCAGTTCTTC	CASSLGGLAPNEQFF
TRBV20-1	.	TRBJ2-5	TRBD2	TGCAGTGCTAGTCTAGCGGGGGGGGCCCAGTACTTC	CSASLAGGAQYF
TRBV10-3	.	TRBJ2-5	.	TGTGCCATCAGTGGACGATCGGGGCGGGGAAATCAAGAGACCCAGTACTTC	CAISGRSGRGNQETQYF
TRBV5-1	once	TRBJ1-6	TRBD1	TGCGCCAGCAGCTCGGGGACAGCTAATTCACCCCTCCACTTT	CASSSGTANSPLHF
TRBV2	.	TRBJ1-5	TRBD1	TGTGCCAGCAGTTCTCAGGGGGGGGAACAGCCCCAGCATTTT	CASSSQGGEQPQHF
TRBV24-1	.	TRBJ2-1	.	TGTGCCACCAGTGGCGGGAGACAGGGAAGCTCCTACAATGAGCAGTTCTTC	CATSGGRQGSSYNEQFF
TRBV28	few	TRBJ1-2	.	TGTGCCAGCACCCGGGATTTGTATGGCTACACCTTC	CASTRDLYGYTF
TRBV3-1/TRBV3-2	.	TRBJ1-1	.	TGTGCCAGCAGCCATCCCGATCGGAATGAAGCTTTCTTT	CASSHPDRNEAFF
TRBV7-2	.	TRBJ2-3	.	TGTGCCAGCAGCTGGACACTTGCCGTGGGGTCAGATACGCAGTATTTT	CASSWTLAVGSDTQYF
TRBV14	few	TRBJ1-5	.	TGTGCCAGCAGGCGAGTTCCCGATCGGGGATATAGCAATCAGCCCCAGCATTTT	CASRRVPDRGYSNQPQHF
TRBV2	once	TRBJ1-4	.	TGTGCCAGCAGTATGTGGGCTGAAAAACTGTTTTTT	CASSMWAEKLFF
TRBV11-2	.	TRBJ1-4	.	TGTGCCAGCACCCGAGTTAGGGGGTCTGAAAAACTGTTTTTT	CASTRVRGSEKLFF
TRBV18	.	TRBJ2-1	.	TGTGCCAGCTCACCTTTTTCGGTATCCTACAATGAGCAGTTCTTC	CASSPFSVSYNEQFF
TRBV24-1	.	TRBJ2-1	.	TGTGCCACCAGTGATTTGAGAGGGGTTGGGTACAATGAGCAGTTCTTC	CATSDLRGVGYNEQFF
TRBV5-1	few	TRBJ1-5	.	TGCGCCAGCAGCCCCGGGACATCCAATCAGCCCCAGCATTTT	CASSPGTSNQPQHF
TRBV20-1	.	TRBJ2-7	.	TGCAGTGCTGGATCCTACGAGCAGTACTTC	CSAGSYEQYF
TRBV5-1	.	TRBJ1-4	.	TGCGCCAGCAGCTTCGGAGGGGATGAAAAACTGTTTTTT	CASSFGGDEKLFF
TRBV9	.	TRBJ2-1	.	TGTGCCAGCAGCGTGGGCGGCTACCGTAATGAGCAGTTCTTC	CASSVGGYRNEQFF
TRBV27	few	TRBJ2-7	.	TGTGCCAGCAGCCCCACAACAGGGTGGTCCTACGAGCAGTACTTC	CASSPTTGWSYEQYF
TRBV6-2/TRBV6-3	.	TRBJ2-2	.	TGTGCCAGCAGTCCCGGACAGCACACCGGGGAGCTGTTTTTT	CASSPGQHTGELFF
TRBV7-2	.	TRBJ1-2	TRBD1	TGTGCCAGCAGCAAAGGAAACAGGGGACCCCTTGGCTATGGCTACACCTTC	CASSKGNRGPLGYGYTF
TRBV27	.	TRBJ2-1	TRBD1	TGTGCCAGCAGTTTATTCATGGACAGGGGGGGGAATGAGCAGTTCTTC	CASSLFMDRGGNEQFF
TRBV5-4	.	TRBJ1-1	.	TGTGCCAGCAGCTTAAGTTTGGACACTGAAGCTTTCTTT	CASSLSLDTEAFF
TRBV18	.	TRBJ2-1	TRBD2	TGTGCCAGCTCACCACCCCTAGCGGGGAAAAATGAGCAGTTCTTC	CASSPPLAGKNEQFF
TRBV28	once	TRBJ2-7	.	TGTGCCAGCAGTTTATCACCCCTCTACGAGCAGTACTTC	CASSLSPLYEQYF
TRBV6-6	.	TRBJ1-2	.	TGTGCCAGCAGTTACTTGGGCCAGGGGAATGGCTACACCTTC	CASSYLGQGNGYTF
TRBV7-8	.	TRBJ1-3	TRBD1	TGTGCCAGCAGCTTGACAGGGAAGGTCGGCGGAAACACCATATATTTT	CASSLTGKVGGNTIYF
TRBV18	.	TRBJ2-7	.	TGTGCCAGCTCACCACTGGGTCAAGGCGAGCAGTACTTC	CASSPLGQGEQYF